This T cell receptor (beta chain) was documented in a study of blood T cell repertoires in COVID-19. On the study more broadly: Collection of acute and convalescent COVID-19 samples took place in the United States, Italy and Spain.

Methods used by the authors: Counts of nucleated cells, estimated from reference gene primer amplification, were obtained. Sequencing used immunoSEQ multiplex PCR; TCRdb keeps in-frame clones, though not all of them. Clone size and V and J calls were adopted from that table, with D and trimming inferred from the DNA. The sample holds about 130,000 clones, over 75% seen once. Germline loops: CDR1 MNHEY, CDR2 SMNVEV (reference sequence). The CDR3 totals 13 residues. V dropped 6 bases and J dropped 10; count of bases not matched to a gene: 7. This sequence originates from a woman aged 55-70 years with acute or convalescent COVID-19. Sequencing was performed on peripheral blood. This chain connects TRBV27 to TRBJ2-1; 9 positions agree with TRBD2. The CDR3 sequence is CASRGSGSWEQFF. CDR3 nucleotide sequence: TGTGCCAGCAGGGGTAGCGGGAGCTGGGAGCAGTTCTTC.